This T cell receptor (beta chain) was retrieved from a study of T cells expressing NK-cell markers. Using the 5' RACE reads, TCRdb records one entry per CDR3 protein without DNA. The sample holds approximately 380,000 distinct CDR3 sequences. The TCR sequence derives from a man aged 18-70 years in good health. Sequenced sample: blood T cells: a sorted CD56 or NKG2C T cell subset, CD4+ or CD8+ T cells, or bulk PBMC T cells (not recorded which).

The CDR3 spells CASSLRRGERTDTQYF. V usage is TRBV11-2 and J usage is TRBJ2-3; the D call of TRBD1 rests on TCRdb alone, since no DNA is present to check it. CDR3 length: 16 amino acids. Germline V gene lookup returns CDR1 SGHAT and CDR2 FQNNGV. Looking up the rest from reference TRBV11-2 and TRBJ2-3 gives the full variable domain: EAGVAQSPRYKIIEKRQSVAFWCNPISGHATLYWYQQILGQGPKLLIQFQNNGVVDDSQLPKDRFSAERLKGVDSTLKIQPAKLEDSAVYLCASSLRRGERTDTQYFGPGTRLTVL.